These 31 T cell receptor beta chains came from one sample sequenced in a study of cytomegalovirus exposure and HLA in healthy donors. With 60 Vbeta and 13 Jbeta primers, the PCR was carried out. TCRdb keeps only in-frame clones here, not all; method: immunoSEQ multiplex PCR. The top ten clones hold approximately 3.6% of a sample with 150,000 to 200,000 clones, 81% of them seen once. Source material: PBMCs. Receptors originate from a man aged 35 to 55 in good health and CMV-seropositive.

On this clone: Germline and junction disagree at one end, which may indicate a read error. This chain connects TRBV7-9 to TRBJ1-1; 11 nucleotides align to TRBD1. The CDR3 is made up of 14 amino acids. Germline V lookup: CDR1 SEHNR, CDR2 FQNEAQ (reference sequence). The CDR3 protein is CSSSLGTGGSEAFF. CDR3 DNA sequence: TGTTCCAGCAGCCTAGGGACAGGGGGGTCTGAAGCTTTCTTT.

The chain couples TRBV6-1 to TRBJ2-7, with 9 bases that match TRBD1. The V and J ends lost 8 bases and 7 bases, in that order; junction bases with no gene match: 9. Germline V gene sequence: CDR1 MNHNS, CDR2 SASEGT. This CDR3 has 13 residues. CDR3 residues: CASLVADRGEQYF. In DNA, the CDR3 is TGTGCCAGCCTTGTGGCGGACAGGGGTGAGCAGTACTTC.

The chain carries TRBV6-5 and TRBJ1-4, with TRBD1 matching over 8 bases. Looked up from germline, CDR1 is MNHEY and CDR2 is SVGAGI. The V segment lost 4 bases and the J segment 2 bases; nucleotides outside the gene matches: 6. The CDR3 loop spans 16 amino acids. This chain's CDR3 is CASSWIRDRTNEKLFF. The CDR3 DNA sequence: TGTGCCAGCAGTTGGATCCGGGACAGGACTAATGAAAAACTGTTTTTT.

This clone was picked up a small number of times. This chain connects TRBV2 to TRBJ2-3; TRBD1 matches at 7 bases. Germline V CDR1 and CDR2: SNHLY, FYNNEI. CDR3 length: 14 residues. V shed 5 bases, J shed 5 bases, and the junction held 7 bases outside the gene matches. The CDR3 protein is CASSQQGSIDTQYF. DNA of the CDR3: TGTGCCAGCAGTCAACAGGGGTCCATAGATACGCAGTATTTT.

This sequence joins TRBV7-8 and TRBJ1-6, with TRBD1 matching over 10 bases. CDR3 length equals 17 residues. V lost 3 bases, J lost 7 bases, and 9 bases stayed unmatched. Germline V lookup: CDR1 SGHVS, CDR2 FQNEAQ. CDR3 sequence: CASSFASPGQGNSPLHF. CDR3 bases: TGTGCCAGCAGCTTCGCCTCACCGGGACAGGGGAATTCACCCCTCCACTTT.

This chain connects TRBV2 to TRBJ1-2; D ambiguous. Trimming pared 3 bases from V and 2 bases from J, leaving 7 bases between. The CDR3 has 13 amino acids. Per the germline V gene, CDR1 is SNHLY and CDR2 is FYNNEI. The CDR3: CASSDGRNYGYTF. The DNA for the CDR3 is TGTGCCAGCAGTGATGGCAGGAACTATGGCTACACCTTC.

V usage is TRBV5-1 and J usage is TRBJ2-1; 7 bases map to TRBD2. V was clipped by 2 bases and J by 3 bases; unmatched bases: 8. This CDR3 is 16 amino acids long. Germline CDR1 reads SGHRS; CDR2 reads YFSETQ. CDR3 in DNA: TGCGCCAGCAGCTTCCTTCCTAGCGGAGACTACAATGAGCAGTTCTTC. Its protein product is CASSFLPSGDYNEQFF.

This clone showed up just a few times. The chain carries TRBV7-2 and TRBJ1-4; D is perhaps TRBD1 (6 bases). Trimming shortened V by 3 bases and J by 5 bases, and 19 bases separated the two germline ends. This CDR3 contains 17 residues. Looked up from germline, CDR1 is SGHTA and CDR2 is FQGNSA. The CDR3 nucleotides are TGTGCCAGCAGCTTCCCTCCTAAGACAGGAGTCAATGAAAAACTGTTTTTT. Translating gives CASSFPPKTGVNEKLFF. The variable domain in full, with the rest retrieved from reference TRBV7-2 and TRBJ1-4, is GAGVSQSPSNKVTEKGKDVELRCDPISGHTALYWYRQSLGQGLEFLIYFQGNSAPDKSGLPSDRFSAERTGGSVSTLTIQRTQQEDSAVYLCASSFPPKTGVNEKLFFGSGTQLSVL.

V and J are TRBV5-6 and TRBJ2-3; 7 bases match TRBD2. The CDR3 spans 15 residues. Germline V gene lookup returns CDR1 SGHDT and CDR2 YYEEEE. With 4 bases clipped from V and 1 base from J, the junction kept 6 bases outside the gene matches. The CDR3 here is CASSPGTMGTDTQYF. CDR3 DNA sequence: TGTGCCAGCAGCCCCGGGACTATGGGCACAGATACGCAGTATTTT.

The chain joins TRBV25-1 to TRBJ2-5; TRBD2 aligns across 9 bases. There are 15 residues in the CDR3. The V and J ends lost 3 bases and 4 bases, in that order; junction bases with no gene match: 6. The germline CDR1 and CDR2 sequences are MGHDK and SYGVNS. CDR3 protein: CASSDAAGGPETQYF. The CDR3 nucleotides are TGTGCCAGCAGTGATGCGGCGGGAGGGCCAGAGACCCAGTACTTC.

The chain carries TRBV5-1 and TRBJ1-4; D remains ambiguous. The CDR3 is 14 amino acids. CDR1 and CDR2 (germline): SGHRS, YFSETQ. V lost 3 bases and J lost 8, with 14 bases in between. This CDR3 is CASSSGGLREKLFF. CDR3 sequence (DNA): TGCGCCAGCAGCTCCGGCGGACTAAGGGAAAAACTGTTTTTT. The full variable domain, its missing parts supplied by reference TRBV5-1 and TRBJ1-4, is KAGVTQTPRYLIKTRGQQVTLSCSPISGHRSVSWYQQTPGQGLQFLFEYFSETQRNKGNFPGRFSGRQFSNSRSEMNVSTLELGDSALYLCASSSGGLREKLFFGSGTQLSVL.

This clone is a singleton in its sample. The chain couples TRBV7-3 to TRBJ2-5; no definite D call. The CDR3 consists of 15 residues. The germline gives CDR1 SGHTA, CDR2 FQGTGA. V was cut by 2 bases and J by 2 bases, with 12 bases left in between. The DNA for the CDR3 is TGTGCCAGCAGCTTATCTGGTTTAGCTCAAGAGACCCAGTACTTC. It translates to CASSLSGLAQETQYF. The full variable domain, its missing parts supplied by reference TRBV7-3 and TRBJ2-5, is GAGVSQTPSNKVTEKGKYVELRCDPISGHTALYWYRQSLGQGPEFLIYFQGTGAADDSGLPNDRFFAVRPEGSVSTLKIQRTERGDSAVYLCASSLSGLAQETQYFGPGTRLLVL.

V and J are TRBV9 and TRBJ2-1; 9 bases agree with TRBD2. This CDR3 is 16 amino acids long. Per germline, CDR1 SGDLS and CDR2 YYNGEE. V gave up 0 bases and J gave up 6 bases; unmatched junction bases: 7. The CDR3 nucleotides are TGTGCCAGCAGCGTAGCTGGCGGGAGGGCCCCCAATGAGCAGTTCTTC. It codes for CASSVAGGRAPNEQFF.

The CDR3 is CASSLALALNSYEQYF. The CDR3 DNA sequence: TGCGCCAGCAGCTTGGCCCTAGCGCTCAACTCCTACGAGCAGTACTTC. J is TRBJ2-7 and V is TRBV5-1; a weak D match, TRBD2 (6 bases). V lost 0 bases, J lost 0 bases, and 13 bases lay in between. This CDR3 comprises 16 residues. Germline lookup yields CDR1 SGHRS and CDR2 YFSETQ.

This clone was recorded a few times. The CDR3 sequence is CASSLGQASTDTQYF. CDR3 DNA: TGTGCCAGCAGCTTGGGTCAGGCGAGCACAGATACGCAGTATTTT. The chain carries TRBV5-8 and TRBJ2-3; D is ambiguous. CDR1 and CDR2 (germline): SGHTS, YDEGEE. V was trimmed by 0 bases and J by 0 bases, leaving 8 bases between them. CDR3 length: 15 amino acids.

Written as DNA, the CDR3 is TGTGCCTGGAGTCCGGGACTAGCGCCTCTCGAGACCCAGTACTTC. Amino acids: CAWSPGLAPLETQYF. This rearrangement joins TRBV30 to TRBJ2-5; 10 nucleotides line up with TRBD2. V was pared by 2 bases and J by 5 bases, with 8 bases of the junction left unmatched. Germline values: CDR1 GTSNPN, CDR2 SVGIG (reference sequence). The length of the CDR3 is 15 residues.

The sample holds a few counts of this clone. The junction does not match germline at one end; this may be a read error. The gene calls are TRBV28 and TRBJ2-7; 8 bases agree with TRBD2. The CDR3 sequence is 12 residues long. The germline V gene encodes CDR1 MDHEN and CDR2 SYDVKM. CDR3 in amino acids: CASRQSSGSWDF. The CDR3 DNA follows: TGTGCCAGCAGACAATCTAGCGGGTCTTGGGACTTC.

V usage is TRBV2 and J usage is TRBJ1-1; D is ambiguous. Trimming cost V 4 bases and J 0 bases, with 9 bases left between them. Germline-derived CDR1 and CDR2 are SNHLY and FYNNEI. CDR3 length equals 14 residues. CDR3 protein: CASSVDKLNTEAFF. The CDR3 nucleotides are TGTGCCAGCAGTGTCGACAAGTTGAACACTGAAGCTTTCTTT.

This rearrangement joins TRBV7-3 to TRBJ1-1; a possible D gene is TRBD1 (6 bases). Germline V gives CDR1 SGHTA, CDR2 FQGTGA. The CDR3 runs 14 residues. V gave up 4 bases and J gave up 2 bases, with 11 bases separating them. CDR3 protein: CASSSKGGNTEAFF. DNA of the CDR3: TGTGCCAGCAGCTCAAAAGGGGGAAACACTGAAGCTTTCTTT.

V and J are TRBV6-1 and TRBJ2-5; TRBD1 agrees at 8 bases. CDR1 and CDR2 (germline): MNHNS, SASEGT. V dropped 4 bases and J dropped 2; count of bases not matched to a gene: 3. The CDR3 runs 14 residues. CDR3 protein: CASSARDRQETQYF. In nucleotides, the CDR3 is TGTGCCAGCAGTGCCCGGGACAGGCAAGAGACCCAGTACTTC.

This clone was recorded a few times. This chain links TRBV5-1 with TRBJ2-1, with 8 bases lining up with TRBD1. Germline CDR1 and CDR2: SGHRS and YFSETQ. This CDR3 has 15 residues. V gave up 0 bases and J gave up 4 bases; unmatched junction bases: 3. The CDR3 region is CASSLAGGEYNEQFF. In DNA form, the CDR3 reads TGCGCCAGCAGCTTGGCAGGGGGCGAATACAATGAGCAGTTCTTC.

The chain is built from TRBV4-2 and TRBJ2-7; 7 bases fit TRBD1. This CDR3 has 17 residues. CDR1 LGHNA and CDR2 YNFKEQ come from the germline V gene. Trimming removed 0 bases from V and 3 bases from J; junction bases left unmatched: 11. As DNA, the CDR3 is TGTGCCAGCAGCCAAGAGTCGCCACAGGGGAGTTTCTACGAGCAGTACTTC. Amino acids: CASSQESPQGSFYEQYF.

This clone was found a few times. This rearrangement joins TRBV25-1 to TRBJ2-7, with a possible D match to TRBD1 (5 bases). Germline CDR1 reads MGHDK; CDR2 reads SYGVNS. V was cut by 4 bases and J by 7 bases, with 8 bases left in between. CDR3 length: 11 residues. The chain's CDR3 is CASSGGWEQYF. DNA of the CDR3: TGTGCCAGCAGTGGGGGCTGGGAGCAGTACTTC.

The V and J genes are TRBV6-5 and TRBJ1-1; weak D call: TRBD1 (5 bases). Deletions cut 2 bases from V and 1 base from J, with 8 bases between. CDR1 and CDR2 (germline): MNHEY, SVGAGI. The CDR3 has 14 amino acids. The CDR3 spells CASSYRGENTEAFF. The CDR3 region has the DNA TGTGCCAGCAGTTACCGGGGGGAGAACACTGAAGCTTTCTTT.

The chain links TRBV9 to TRBJ1-1; D gene ambiguous. Germline-derived CDR1 and CDR2 are SGDLS and YYNGEE. Trimming removed 4 bases from V and 3 bases from J, with 13 bases in between. CDR3 length: 14 amino acids. The CDR3 is CASSQVRSDTEAFF. CDR3 DNA: TGTGCCAGCAGCCAAGTTCGATCGGACACTGAAGCTTTCTTT.

This sequence joins TRBV5-1 and TRBJ2-7, with 7 bases that match TRBD1. J was trimmed by 8 bases and V by 2 bases; bases with no gene match: 7. Germline V lookup: CDR1 SGHRS, CDR2 YFSETQ. The CDR3 is made up of 13 amino acids. CDR3 residues: CASSFADRVKQYF. The CDR3 nucleotides are TGCGCCAGCAGCTTCGCCGACAGGGTTAAGCAGTACTTC.

This chain joins TRBV5-1 and TRBJ2-1; the D is unclear. The V gene lost 0 bases and the J gene lost 5 bases, with 15 bases spanning the gap. The CDR3 runs to 16 residues. Germline V lookup: CDR1 SGHRS, CDR2 YFSETQ. CDR3 bases: TGCGCCAGCAGCTTGGTGTCTCGGGTCACTCACAATGAGCAGTTCTTC. Its protein product is CASSLVSRVTHNEQFF.

CDR3 protein: CASSFPVETQYF. CDR3 sequence (DNA): TGTGCCAGCAGCTTTCCCGTGGAGACCCAGTACTTC. The genes are TRBV11-2 and TRBJ2-5; D is unresolved. Germline loops: CDR1 SGHAT, CDR2 FQNNGV. Trimming took off 3 bases at V and 5 bases at J, with 7 bases between the two ends. The CDR3 covers 12 residues.

The chain carries TRBV20-1 and TRBJ2-3; 10 bases match TRBD1. CDR3 size: 11 residues. Germline V CDR1 and CDR2: DFQATT, SNEGSKA (reference sequence). CDR3 amino acids: CMAGQGGGQYF. The CDR3 nucleotides read TGCATGGCCGGACAGGGGGGAGGGCAGTATTTT.

The gene calls are TRBV10-3 and TRBJ1-2; D is possibly TRBD1 (5 bases). The CDR3 sequence is 12 residues long. With 2 bases removed from V and 8 bases from J, the gap between germline ends came to 9 bases. Germline CDR1 is ENHRY and CDR2 is SYGVKD. DNA of the CDR3: TGTGCCATCAGTGAGCCAGGGATAGGCTACACCTTC. It translates to CAISEPGIGYTF.

The genes are TRBV13 and TRBJ2-7, with D possibly TRBD1 on 6 matching bases. V was cut by 5 bases and J by 0 bases, with 11 bases left in between. Germline lookup yields CDR1 PRHDT and CDR2 FYEKMQ (reference sequence). The CDR3 totals 14 residues. In nucleotides, the CDR3 is TGTGCCAGCAGCGACCGGGACAACTCCTACGAGCAGTACTTC. Encoded protein: CASSDRDNSYEQYF. The full variable domain, rest sourced from reference TRBV13 and TRBJ2-7, is AAGVIQSPRHLIKEKRETATLKCYPIPRHDTVYWYQQGPGQDPQFLISFYEKMQSDKGSIPDRFSAQQFSDYHSELNMSSLELGDSALYFCASSDRDNSYEQYFGPGTRLTVT.